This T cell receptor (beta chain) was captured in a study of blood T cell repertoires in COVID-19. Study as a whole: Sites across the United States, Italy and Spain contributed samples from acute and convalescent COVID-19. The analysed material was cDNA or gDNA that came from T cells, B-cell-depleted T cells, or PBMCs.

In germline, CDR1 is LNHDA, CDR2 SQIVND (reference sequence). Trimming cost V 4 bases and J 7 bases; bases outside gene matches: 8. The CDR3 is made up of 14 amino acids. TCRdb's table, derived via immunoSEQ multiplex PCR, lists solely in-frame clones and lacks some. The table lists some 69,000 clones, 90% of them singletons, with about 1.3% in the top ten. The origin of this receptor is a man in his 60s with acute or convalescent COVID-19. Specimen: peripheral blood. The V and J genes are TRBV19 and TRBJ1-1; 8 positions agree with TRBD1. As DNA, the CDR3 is TGTGCCAGTAGTAGGGCAGGGGGCGACGGTGAAGCTTTCTTT. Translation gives CASSRAGGDGEAFF. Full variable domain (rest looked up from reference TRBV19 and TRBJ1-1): DGGITQSPKYLFRKEGQNVTLSCEQNLNHDAMYWYRQDPGQGLRLIYYSQIVNDFQKGDIAEGYSVSREKKESFPLTVTSAQKNPTAFYLCASSRAGGDGEAFFGQGTRLTVV.